This note documents a single T cell receptor (beta chain) sequence. Antigen: not known. This sample stems from a study of T cell responses to AZD1222 COVID-19 vaccine. Study summary: Samples with a second dose at about 4 or about 12 weeks were pooled together. Study outcomes and limitations: Baseline serology detected seropositivity in only five or six AZD1222 recipients. After the peak T cell response, and only then, were repertoires sampled. Compared with day 0, the breadth and depth of the Spike-specific TCR repertoire rose significantly after two doses of AZD1222.

Data came from immunoSEQ multiplex PCR; TCRdb stores just in-frame clones and leaves some out. The table has around 120,000 clones, 85% to 90% seen once. This receptor was identified in an adult in good health. Sequenced material: peripheral blood, taken on day 0 of AZD1222 vaccination.

For the CDR3, the DNA is TGTGCTAGTGGCTCGTCGGGACAGACCAATCAGCCCCAGCATTTT. Translation gives CASGSSGQTNQPQHF. V and J are TRBV12-5 and TRBJ1-5; 7 bases are a match to TRBD1. The junction had 8 bases not matched to a gene; V was cut back by 6 bases and J by 3 bases. The germline gives CDR1 LGHNT, CDR2 FRNRAP. The CDR3 is 15 residues long.